The rows below give T cell receptor beta chains drawn from one sample of a study of beta chain features in type 1 diabetes. The repertoire was sequenced with immunoSEQ multiplex PCR; TCRdb's copy has only in-frame clones and lacks some. The sample lists nearly 250,000 clones, roughly 15% occurring once. The sequenced material came from naive CD4+ T cells from blood. The receptor source for this set is a middle-aged woman in good health. The CDR3 runs from the conserved cysteine through the conserved F or W. D genes are given only for firm matches.

TRBJ2-5 | TRBV5-5 | TRBD1 | CASSLGPFDRGSETQYF
TRBJ1-6 | TRBV6-5 | TRBD1 | CASSYSGGQGNSPLHF
TRBJ1-1 | TRBV5-4 | - | CASSLEGANTEAFF
TRBJ2-1 | TRBV11-2 | TRBD2 | CASSLVRTSGGYNEQFF
TRBJ2-1 | TRBV29-1 | TRBD2 | CSASIAGGRYNEQFF
TRBJ2-1 | TRBV6-4 | TRBD2 | CASSDPAGGRGEQFF
TRBJ2-2 | TRBV5-1 | TRBD2 | CASSLLGGAVGELFF
TRBJ2-1 | TRBV14 | - | CASSQVSSDIFNEQFF
TRBJ2-3 | TRBV7-9 | - | CASSLGQPSTDTQYF
TRBJ2-3 | TRBV7-2 | - | CASATRQDTQYF
TRBJ2-3 | TRBV6-6 | TRBD2 | CASRDWRGGTDTQYF
TRBJ2-1 | TRBV6-6 | TRBD1 | CASGFTGTASYNEQFF
TRBJ1-5 | TRBV19 | TRBD1 | CASSILVDRGNQPQHF
TRBJ2-7 | TRBV18 | TRBD2 | CASSPKTSGGPYEQYF
TRBJ2-7 | TRBV18 | TRBD1 | CASSPTTGGSYEQYF
TRBJ2-5 | TRBV18 | - | CASSPRGEETQYF
TRBJ1-2 | TRBV11-2 | TRBD1 | CASSFTLQGRVGYGYTF
TRBJ1-2 | TRBV6-6 | - | CASSYRLGGDGYTF
TRBJ1-5 | TRBV28 | TRBD1 | CASSPIDRDSGPQHF
TRBJ2-5 | TRBV13 | - | CASQTAGRETQYF
TRBJ2-7 | TRBV7-9 | - | CASSASSNAAYEQYF
TRBJ1-6 | TRBV19 | TRBD1 | CASRRQGGSSPLHF
TRBJ2-7 | TRBV11-1 | - | CASSLARGYEQYF
TRBJ1-5 | TRBV7-2 | - | CASSANGQPQHF
TRBJ2-3 | TRBV15 | - | CATSGAGLPATDTQYF
TRBJ2-4 | TRBV9 | TRBD2 | CASSPSGLADIKNIQYF